Sequencing of this T cell receptor (beta chain) was carried out in a study of T cell responses to AZD1222 COVID-19 vaccine. Study-level results: Per reports, nearly half of all spike-specific TCRs target regions that are unmutated in variants. The breadth and depth of Spike-specific TCRs increased once two AZD1222 doses had been given. Spike was spanned by vaccine-associated CD4 TCRs, which were dominant at 160-218 and 743-854. It was only after the peak T cell response that any repertoires were sampled.

The assay was immunoSEQ multiplex PCR, and TCRdb's table has in-frame clones only and misses some. The repertoire includes 180,000 or so clones, approximately 90% of them detected once, and more than 25% sits in the top ten. On this clone itself: No antigen is known for it.

Trimming removed 3 bases at V and 5 bases at J, with 10 bases between. This CDR3 spans 13 amino acids. In germline, CDR1 is SNHLY, CDR2 FYNNEI. This receptor was obtained from an adult who received the AZD1222 COVID-19 vaccine. The chain is built from TRBV2 and TRBJ1-2; D is unclear. Source: peripheral blood, taken 28 days after the second AZD1222 dose. The CDR3 loop is CASSEEVWYGYTF. The CDR3 coding sequence is TGTGCCAGCAGTGAGGAGGTGTGGTATGGCTACACCTTC.